This T cell receptor (beta chain) was captured in a study of T cell repertoires in cytomegalovirus infection. Concerning this clonotype: The antigen remains unidentified.

Via MiXCR, TCRdb re-called the reads, giving one row per CDR3 protein. Of over 50,000 distinct CDR3 sequences in the sample, 20% to 25% were seen once. V lost 5 bases to trimming and J lost 4 bases; unmatched junction nucleotides: 13. Germline V gives CDR1 SEHNR, CDR2 FQNEAQ (reference sequence). The length of the CDR3 is 16 residues. The material was CD8+ T cells from cultured PBMCs, obtained from culture after CMV antigen stimulation. V and J are TRBV7-9 and TRBJ2-7; 8 positions agree with TRBD1. The receptor's source is a human donor in good health (CMV status not recorded). Some clones in this sample may be carry-over from other donors' samples. Written as DNA, the CDR3 is TGTGCCAGCAGCGGGCCCGGGACAGGTCGGTTTTACGAGCAGTACTTC. Amino acids: CASSGPGTGRFYEQYF.